This T cell receptor (beta chain) appears in the sequencing data of a study of shared clonotypes between healthy human individuals. Only in-frame clones appear in the TCRdb table, and some are missing; sequencing was by immunoSEQ multiplex PCR. The sample shows about 2.1 million clones, roughly 93% of them seen only once. Germline V gives CDR1 MNHEY, CDR2 SMNVEV (reference sequence). The V end was cut by 4 bases, the J end by 1 base, with 11 bases between. This CDR3 has 14 residues. Terminally differentiated effector memory CD45RA+ cells were excluded from the naive CD8 cells, which were CD45RO-negative and positively selected for CCR7.

V is TRBV27 and J is TRBJ2-7, with D possibly matching TRBD2 (6 bases). Material for sequencing was naive CD8+ T cells from PBMCs. The origin of this receptor is a man aged 18 to 29 in good health. Some clones in this sample may be carry-over from other donors' samples. The CDR3 spells CASSWAEGSYEQYF. CDR3 DNA: TGTGCCAGCAGTTGGGCGGAGGGGTCCTACGAGCAGTACTTC.